Presented here are 10 T cell receptor beta chains from one specimen sequenced in a study of beta chain features in type 1 diabetes. Study-level points and caveats: Type 1 diabetes patients had TCRB CDR3s that were shorter (moderately but significantly so) in all four CD4+ subsets.

These receptors have no known antigen. Reverse transcribing all isolated RNA meant expressed TCRB transcripts were sequenced. Data came from immunoSEQ multiplex PCR; TCRdb stores just in-frame clones and leaves some out. There are about 340,000 clones in the sample; about 13% occur only once, and about 0.015% lies in the top ten. The source material was naive CD4+ T cells from blood. The receptors originated from a woman between 18 and 29 years old with type 1 diabetes.

This rearrangement joins TRBV7-9 to TRBJ2-3, with 7 bases fitting TRBD1. This CDR3 has 17 residues. Trimming removed 3 bases from V and 1 base from J; junction bases left unmatched: 10. CDR1 and CDR2 (germline): SEHNR, FQNEAQ (reference sequence). CDR3 residues: CASSFYTKTGRTDTQYF. CDR3 bases: TGTGCCAGCAGCTTCTACACCAAGACAGGGCGCACAGATACGCAGTATTTT.

This clone was detected only a few times. The CDR3 spells CASSVESGRGTGELFF. CDR3 bases: TGTGCCAGCAGCGTTGAAAGCGGGAGGGGGACCGGGGAGCTGTTTTTT. This chain links TRBV9 with TRBJ2-2; TRBD2 matches 10 bases. Trimming cost V 2 bases and J 5 bases; bases outside gene matches: 6. Germline V gene data show CDR1 as SGDLS and CDR2 as YYNGEE. The CDR3 spans 16 residues. The entire variable domain, with the rest obtained from reference TRBV9 and TRBJ2-2, is as follows: DSGVTQTPKHLITATGQRVTLRCSPRSGDLSVYWYQQSLDQGLQFLIQYYNGEERAKGNILERFSAQQFPDLHSELNLSSLELGDSALYFCASSVESGRGTGELFFGEGSRLTVL.

In its sample, this clone was seen a few times. This rearrangement joins TRBV27 to TRBJ2-1; D unclear. The length of the CDR3 is 16 residues. CDR1 is MNHEY, CDR2 SMNVEV, per germline (reference sequence). The V end was cut by 8 bases, the J end by 9 bases, with 26 bases between. The CDR3 DNA is TGTGCCAGCTCTCTCACCATCTCGGGTGATCGGCTTGAGCAGTTCTTC. Amino acids: CASSLTISGDRLEQFF.

This CDR3 is CASSVGEASSSNTGELFF. CDR3 sequence (DNA): TGTGCCAGCAGCGTAGGGGAGGCTAGCTCATCGAACACCGGGGAGCTGTTTTTT. The chain carries TRBV9 and TRBJ2-2, with D perhaps matching TRBD2 (6 bases). The CDR3 is 18 residues long. CDR1 is SGDLS and CDR2 is YYNGEE in the germline V gene. The V end was cut by 0 bases, the J end by 0 bases, with 15 bases between.

This clone was picked up a small number of times. The V call is TRBV2, the J call TRBJ1-2; D gene ambiguous. In germline, CDR1 is SNHLY, CDR2 FYNNEI. Trimming removed 3 bases from V and 4 bases from J, with 6 bases in between. CDR3 length: 12 amino acids. As DNA, the CDR3 is TGTGCCAGCAGTGAGGGCCTCTATGGCTACACCTTC. Translating gives CASSEGLYGYTF.

This clone was counted a few times. The chain combines TRBV28 with TRBJ1-1; TRBD1 matches 9 bases. The ends lost 6 bases at V and 1 base at J; junction bases unmatched: 9. The CDR3 contains 16 residues. Germline V gene lookup returns CDR1 MDHEN and CDR2 SYDVKM. Here the CDR3 DNA reads TGTGCCAGCAGAGTTATGGGGACAGGGAAGAACACTGAAGCTTTCTTT. Translated: CASRVMGTGKNTEAFF.

This clone was seen a handful of times. The DNA for the CDR3 is TGTGCCACCAGCAGAGATCGTGACCGGGGTACTGAAGCTTTCTTT. This encodes CATSRDRDRGTEAFF. This chain uses TRBV15 with TRBJ1-1; D ambiguous. This CDR3 contains 15 residues. The V end was cut by 0 bases, the J end by 5 bases, with 13 bases between. Germline V gives CDR1 LNHNV, CDR2 YYDKDF (reference sequence).

J is TRBJ2-7 and V is TRBV19; no clear D gene. V was shortened by 4 bases and J by 1 base, with 5 bases between the two germline ends. The V gene's germline CDR1 is LNHDA and CDR2 SQIVND (reference sequence). The CDR3 loop spans 12 amino acids. This CDR3 is CASSTPSYEQYF. CDR3 in DNA: TGTGCCAGTAGTACCCCATCCTACGAGCAGTACTTC.

The chain employs TRBV9 and TRBJ2-1, with 7 bases fitting TRBD2. The CDR3 loop spans 17 amino acids. After removal of 0 bases from V and 5 bases from J, the junction contained 11 bases not matched to a gene. CDR1 and CDR2 from the germline V gene are SGDLS and YYNGEE. The CDR3 nucleotides are TGTGCCAGCAGCGTAGGGGCAGCGGGGCCAATCGACAATGAGCAGTTCTTC. Translating gives CASSVGAAGPIDNEQFF.

This clone was seen a handful of times. The chain couples TRBV14 to TRBJ2-1; tentative D call: TRBD2 (5 bases). Trimming took 4 bases from V and 9 from J, leaving 22 bases between them. Germline V gives CDR1 SGHDN, CDR2 FVKESK. This CDR3 has 16 amino acids. The chain's CDR3 is CASSRRLAVVGGEQFF. DNA for the CDR3: TGTGCCAGCAGCCGCAGGCTAGCAGTTGTGGGTGGTGAGCAGTTCTTC.